This TCR beta chain was documented in a study of blood T cells in healthy people across ages (dated by TCRdb to the mid-2010s). For the wider study: In model experiments, template switching captured about one uniquely barcoded TCR beta cDNA molecule for every two T cells. To track age-related changes in TCR beta repertoire diversity, the study relied on deep sequencing normalized with unique cDNA molecular identifiers. The donors were divided into four age groups: young (average around 16 years), middle-aged (under 40), aged (around 59) and long-lived (about 79). The study analyzed two additional independent replicas of 1 million unique cDNA reads from the same blood draw for two donors, one aged 18 to 29 and one aged 80 or older. To avoid experimental bias, donors of different ages were spread randomly across the sequencing lanes. Beyond this particular receptor, the publication reports: Observed TCR beta diversity per million T cells fell roughly linearly with age, and a significant reduction was already apparent by age around 40. Compared with the aged group, more naive CD4+ T cells, fewer expanded clones and increased TCR diversity were shown by the long-lived group, suggesting age selection. Because the CMV infection status of the donors was unknown, age-related changes in expanded clonotypes may potentially have been confounded. Estimates of total diversity based on one million sequenced T cells were regarded as lower bounds and as underestimates. Since profiling was done on bulk unsorted PBMCs, naive and antigen-experienced compartments could not be conclusively compared. The percentage of naive T cells measured by flow cytometry correlated strongly with observed TCR beta diversity.

To prepare the library, 5' RACE was applied. Sequenced on an Illumina HiSeq 2500. A second PCR of about 6 to 12 cycles was run with a J-beta primer mix and a sample-barcoded 5' primer. A unique molecular identifier was introduced onto each TCR beta cDNA molecule by a template-switch 5' adaptor carrying 12 random nucleotides. Each sample yielded at least 2.5 million CDR3-containing paired-end reads. First-strand cDNA synthesis was performed from all RNA using the Mint cDNA synthesis kit, with priming by a TRBC-specific oligonucleotide. Following uracil-DNA glycosylase treatment, all cDNA underwent a first 18-cycle PCR with the universal primers M1SS and BC2_uni_R. The published analysis was carried out like this. For normalization, 1 million high-quality reads were randomly selected from each sample, with every read carrying a distinct molecular identifier. Reads with shared molecular identifiers were discarded instead of being binned into consensus sequences. CDR3 identification, clonotype clustering and error correction used MiTCR with a Q25 quality threshold and the strictest error-elimination algorithm. Lower-bound total TCR beta diversity was estimated with a nonparametric unseen species model using Euler transformation. The raw public data were reprocessed by TCRdb itself: fastp quality trimming at Q25, MiXCR clonotype calling, in-frame beta chains only. Each entry merges the rows of one CDR3 protein and shows their most common DNA and genes. It is TCRdb's table, rather than the study itself, that gives the V and J calls and clone size. The sample contains roughly 800,000 distinct CDR3 sequences, more than 45% of them found a single time. Around 20% of the sample is in the top ten clones.

Notes on this clonotype: Its binding antigen is unknown. One base away there is no much larger clone; base qualities are not given.

The donors were roughly 39 Caucasian individuals from Russia, aged about 6 to 95 years, who were systemically healthy. Each donor gave around 9.8 milliliters of peripheral blood, collected into EDTA-treated Vacutainer tubes. Ficoll-Paque density-gradient centrifugation was used to isolate PBMCs, with at least 7 million obtained per sample. Total RNA was extracted from PBMCs with Trizol reagent, with at least 6 micrograms obtained per sample. For every donor, an aliquot of PBMCs went through flow cytometry to measure the percentages of naive CD45RAhigh/CD27high T cells. V drops 7 bases and J drops 2 bases, leaving 16 bases in between. The CDR3 numbers 15 residues from cysteine through phenylalanine. The kept DNA is CDR3 alone, 45 bases in frame from the first base. The CDR1 and CDR2 encoded by the germline V gene (reference sequence) are SEHNR and FQNEAQ.

This receptor chain uses TRBV7-9 and TRBJ2-3, with the D gene not confidently named. The sequencing sample was made of blood. This receptor was taken from a man aged 25 to 40 in good health. The sequenced DNA is TGTGCCAGCAACCGAAGGGAAAAACCCACAGATACGCAGTATTTT. The translation is CASNRREKPTDTQYF.